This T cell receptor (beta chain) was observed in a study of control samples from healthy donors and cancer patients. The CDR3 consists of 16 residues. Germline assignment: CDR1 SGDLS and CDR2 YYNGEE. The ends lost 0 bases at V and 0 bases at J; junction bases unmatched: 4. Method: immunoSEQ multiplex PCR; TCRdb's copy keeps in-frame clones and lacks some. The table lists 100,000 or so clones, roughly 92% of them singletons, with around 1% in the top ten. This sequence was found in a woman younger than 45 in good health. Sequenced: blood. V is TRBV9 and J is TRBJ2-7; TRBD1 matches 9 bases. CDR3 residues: CASSVEGTGSSYEQYF. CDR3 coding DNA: TGTGCCAGCAGCGTAGAAGGGACAGGGAGCTCCTACGAGCAGTACTTC.